What follows is one T cell receptor (beta chain) and its context. Its cognate antigen is unknown. Trimming at V came to 7 bases and at J to 3 bases, leaving 1 base not matched to a gene. Germline V gene lookup returns CDR1 GTSNPN and CDR2 SVGIG (reference sequence). This CDR3 has 11 residues. Isolated RNA was reverse transcribed in full, so expressed TCRB transcripts were sequenced. Only in-frame clones appear in the TCRdb table, and some are missing; sequencing was by immunoSEQ multiplex PCR. The table lists 300,000 to 350,000 clones, about 14% of them singletons. These data belong to a study of beta chain features in type 1 diabetes. In the study overall: Regarding age, gender and cell yields, patients proved similar to healthy donors.

General study points: There was a moderate but significant shortening of TCRB CDR3s in all four CD4+ subsets of Type 1 diabetes patients.

This sequence was found in a woman aged 18-29 years with type 1 diabetes. The V gene is TRBV30, the J gene TRBJ1-1; 8 nucleotides line up with TRBD1. Sequenced: naive CD4+ T cells from blood. The CDR3 here is CALTGDTEAFF. CDR3 DNA sequence: TGTGCCTTGACAGGGGACACTGAAGCTTTCTTT.